This T cell receptor beta chain was profiled in a study of T cells in Graves' hyperthyroidism and ophthalmopathy. Study-wide findings and caveats: Peripheral blood also featured most of the thyroid clonotypes expanded above 0.001.

Exclusion followed for patients with uncontrolled infection, other autoimmune disease, pregnancy or lactation. When hyperthyroidism was first diagnosed, the blood sample was taken, preceding any ophthalmopathy symptoms. The authors obtained PBMCs from over 8 ml of fresh peripheral blood. Details on this clonotype: Its antigen remains unknown.

V was shortened by 0 bases and J by 1 base, with 19 bases between the two germline ends. This CDR3 region has 19 residues. The V gene's germline CDR1 is SGHDT and CDR2 YYEEEE. Amplification yielded TCR beta CDR3 regions, with RNA transcripts as the source. First-round RT-PCR of the TCR CDR3 relied on the HTBI primer set. TCRdb fed the multiplex PCR reads into MiXCR, producing one record per CDR3 protein. The sample includes fewer than 450,000 distinct CDR3 sequences, approximately 18% seen only once; the top ten take more than 30%. This chain links TRBV5-6 with TRBJ2-2; D may be TRBD1 (6 bases). The sequence derives from a woman in her 30s with Graves' hyperthyroidism that later progressed to Graves' ophthalmopathy. Sequenced material: blood. CDR3 in amino acids: CASSLVWDTPDENTGELFF. The CDR3 DNA sequence: TGTGCCAGCAGCTTGGTGTGGGACACTCCCGATGAGAACACCGGGGAGCTGTTTTTT.